This is a list of T cell receptor beta chains from one sample in a study of T cells in Graves' hyperthyroidism and ophthalmopathy. TCRdb analysed the multiplex PCR reads with MiXCR anew, one entry per CDR3 protein. The table has under 300,000 distinct CDR3 sequences, roughly 15% seen once; the top ten hold 13%. The sequencing input was blood. The receptor set was obtained from a woman aged 40-49 years with Graves' hyperthyroidism that later progressed to Graves' ophthalmopathy. The CDR3 runs from the conserved cysteine through the conserved F or W. A D gene is named only where the DNA matches it firmly. Clone size appears in some rows only: once, few, many, or a class for an expanded clone.

CDR3aa | CDR3nt | j_gene | d_gene | v_gene | abundance
CSARITREGYTF | TGCAGTGCTAGGATCACGAGGGAAGGCTACACCTTC | TRBJ1-2 | - | TRBV20-1 | many
CASSQDGAGMRTDAFF | TGCGCCAGCAGCCAAGATGGGGCAGGGATGAGAACTGACGCTTTCTTT | TRBJ1-1 | - | TRBV4-1 | -
CSARSGENTEAFF | TGCAGTGCTAGATCGGGGGAGAACACTGAAGCTTTCTTT | TRBJ1-1 | - | TRBV20-1 | many
CASSWRTEAFF | TGTGCCAGCAGTTGGAGGACTGAAGCTTTCTTT | TRBJ1-1 | - | TRBV28 | many
CVSTLDSSAKNIQYF | TGTGTCAGCACGCTGGACTCGTCGGCCAAAAACATTCAGTACTTC | TRBJ2-4 | - | TRBV7-2 | -
CASSLAPLGTSGGVYNEQFF | TGTGCCAGCAGTTTAGCCCCCCTCGGGACTAGCGGGGGCGTCTACAATGAGCAGTTCTTC | TRBJ2-1 | TRBD2 | TRBV28 | -
CASSFNYKETQYF | TGCGCCAGCAGCTTTAACTACAAAGAGACCCAGTACTTC | TRBJ2-5 | - | TRBV5-1 | few
CASGRGPKETQYF | TGTGCCAGCGGGCGCGGGCCTAAAGAGACCCAGTACTTC | TRBJ2-5 | - | TRBV7-9 | -
CASRSGLGTDTQYF | TGTGCCAGCAGATCGGGACTCGGCACAGATACGCAGTATTTT | TRBJ2-3 | - | TRBV7-3 | many
CASSLWGLATHEQFF | TGTGCCAGCAGCTTATGGGGACTAGCTACCCATGAGCAGTTCTTC | TRBJ2-1 | TRBD2 | TRBV13 | many
CASSPLPGRTAYEQYF | TGTGCCAGCAGTCCGCTGCCCGGGAGAACTGCCTACGAGCAGTACTTC | TRBJ2-7 | - | TRBV27 | many
CASSLGFHSSYEQYF | TGTGCCAGCAGTTTAGGATTCCACAGCTCCTACGAGCAGTACTTC | TRBJ2-7 | - | TRBV28 | many
CASIEGGQYYGYTF | TGTGCCAGCATCGAGGGGGGACAGTACTATGGCTACACCTTC | TRBJ1-2 | TRBD1 | TRBV28 | many
CASSLGQGGQPQHF | TGTGCCAGCAGCTTGGGACAGGGAGGGCAGCCCCAGCATTTT | TRBJ1-5 | TRBD1 | TRBV27 | many
CASSGQEVTQYF | TGTGCCAGCTCAGGGCAGGAGGTGACCCAGTACTTC | TRBJ2-5 | - | TRBV6-2/TRBV6-3 | -
CASSAGTSTETQYF | TGCGCCAGCAGCGCTGGGACTAGCACAGAGACCCAGTACTTC | TRBJ2-5 | TRBD2 | TRBV5-1 | -
CSVEIQPIGDNEQFF | TGCAGCGTTGAAATTCAGCCGATAGGAGACAATGAGCAGTTCTTC | TRBJ2-1 | - | TRBV29-1 | many
CASSSFWEAHEQYF | TGTGCCAGCAGTTCCTTTTGGGAGGCTCACGAGCAGTACTTC | TRBJ2-7 | - | TRBV6-1 | -